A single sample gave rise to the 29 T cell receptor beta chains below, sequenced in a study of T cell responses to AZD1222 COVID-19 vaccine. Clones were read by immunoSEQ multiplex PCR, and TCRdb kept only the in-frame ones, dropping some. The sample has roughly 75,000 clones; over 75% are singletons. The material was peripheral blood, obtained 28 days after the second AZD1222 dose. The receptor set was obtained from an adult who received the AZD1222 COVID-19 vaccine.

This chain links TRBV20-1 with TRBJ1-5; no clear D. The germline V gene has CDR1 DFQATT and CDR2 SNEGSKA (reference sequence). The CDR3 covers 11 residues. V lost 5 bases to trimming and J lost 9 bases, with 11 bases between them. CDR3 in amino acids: CSAPHRGPQHF. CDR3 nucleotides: TGCAGTGCTCCCCATCGGGGGCCCCAGCATTTT.

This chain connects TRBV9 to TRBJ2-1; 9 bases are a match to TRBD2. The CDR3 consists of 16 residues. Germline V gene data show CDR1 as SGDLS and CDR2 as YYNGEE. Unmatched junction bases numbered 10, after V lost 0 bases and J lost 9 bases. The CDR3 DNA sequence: TGTGCCAGCAGCGTAGTGGGCGGGGGGGACGCCAGTGAGCAGTTCTTC. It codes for CASSVVGGGDASEQFF.

Written as DNA, the CDR3 is TGCGCCAGCAGCTTGGACCCCATGATGGCCGGTAATGAAAAACTGTTTTTT. It is translated as CASSLDPMMAGNEKLFF. The chain links TRBV5-1 to TRBJ1-4; D remains ambiguous. The CDR3 sequence is 17 residues long. Germline lookup yields CDR1 SGHRS and CDR2 YFSETQ. V lost 0 bases to trimming and J lost 4 bases, with 16 bases between them.

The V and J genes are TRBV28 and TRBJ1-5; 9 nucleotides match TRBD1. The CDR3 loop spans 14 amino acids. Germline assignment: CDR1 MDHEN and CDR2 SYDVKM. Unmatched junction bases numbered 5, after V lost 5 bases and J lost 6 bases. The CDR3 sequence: CASSNTGGFQPQHF. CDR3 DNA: TGTGCCAGCAGTAATACAGGGGGCTTTCAGCCCCAGCATTTT. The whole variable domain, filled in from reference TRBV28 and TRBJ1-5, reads DVKVTQSSRYLVKRTGEKVFLECVQDMDHENMFWYRQDPGLGLRLIYFSYDVKMKEKGDIPEGYSVSREKKERFSLILESASTNQTSMYLCASSNTGGFQPQHFGDGTRLSIL.

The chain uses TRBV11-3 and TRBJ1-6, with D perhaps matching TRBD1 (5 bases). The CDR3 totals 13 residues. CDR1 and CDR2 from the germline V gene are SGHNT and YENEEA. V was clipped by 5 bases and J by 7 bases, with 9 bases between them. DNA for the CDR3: TGTGCCAGCAGCACCGACAGAAATTCACCCCTCCACTTT. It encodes CASSTDRNSPLHF.

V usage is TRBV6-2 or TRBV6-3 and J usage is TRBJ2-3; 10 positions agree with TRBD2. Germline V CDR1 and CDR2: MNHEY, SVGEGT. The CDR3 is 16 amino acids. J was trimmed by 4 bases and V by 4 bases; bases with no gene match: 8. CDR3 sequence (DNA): TGTGCCAGCAGTTCCAAGCGGGGGGGCCTCGCAGATACGCAGTATTTT. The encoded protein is CASSSKRGGLADTQYF.

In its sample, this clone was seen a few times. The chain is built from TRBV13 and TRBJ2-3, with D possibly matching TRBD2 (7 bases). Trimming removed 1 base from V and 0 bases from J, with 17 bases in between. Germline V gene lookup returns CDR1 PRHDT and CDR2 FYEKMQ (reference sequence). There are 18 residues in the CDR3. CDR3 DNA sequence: TGTGCCAGCAGCTTAGAGGGGGGGGCTAGGACTAGCACAGATACGCAGTATTTT. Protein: CASSLEGGARTSTDTQYF.

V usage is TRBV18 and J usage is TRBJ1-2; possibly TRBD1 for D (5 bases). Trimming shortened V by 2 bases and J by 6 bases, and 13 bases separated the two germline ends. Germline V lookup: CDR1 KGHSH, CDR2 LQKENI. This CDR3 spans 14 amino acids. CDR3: CASSPGREEDGYTF. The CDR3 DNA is TGTGCCAGCTCACCAGGCAGGGAGGAGGATGGCTACACCTTC.

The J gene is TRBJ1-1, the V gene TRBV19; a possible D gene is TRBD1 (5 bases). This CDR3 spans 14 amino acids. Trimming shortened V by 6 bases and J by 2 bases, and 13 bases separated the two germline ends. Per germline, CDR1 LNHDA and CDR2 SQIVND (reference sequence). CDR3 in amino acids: CASRGQSLNTEAFF. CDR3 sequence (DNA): TGTGCCAGTAGAGGACAATCCCTAAACACTGAAGCTTTCTTT. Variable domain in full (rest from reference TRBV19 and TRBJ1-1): DGGITQSPKYLFRKEGQNVTLSCEQNLNHDAMYWYRQDPGQGLRLIYYSQIVNDFQKGDIAEGYSVSREKKESFPLTVTSAQKNPTAFYLCASRGQSLNTEAFFGQGTRLTVV.

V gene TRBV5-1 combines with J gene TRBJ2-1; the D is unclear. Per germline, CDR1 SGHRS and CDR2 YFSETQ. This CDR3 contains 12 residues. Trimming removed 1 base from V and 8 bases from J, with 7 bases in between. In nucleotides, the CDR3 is TGCGCCAGCAGCTTGAACGAACATGAGCAGTTCTTC. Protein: CASSLNEHEQFF.

The CDR3 spells CARDRHTQYF. The CDR3 DNA reads as TGTGCCAGGGATCGACATACGCAGTATTTT. V is TRBV21-1 and J is TRBJ2-3. TRBV21-1 is termed a pseudogene. The CDR3 has 10 amino acids.

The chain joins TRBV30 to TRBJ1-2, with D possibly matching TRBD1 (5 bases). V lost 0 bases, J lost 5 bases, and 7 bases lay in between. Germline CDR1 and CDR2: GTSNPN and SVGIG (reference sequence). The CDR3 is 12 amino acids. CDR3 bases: TGTGCCTGGAGTGTCGGGACGTATGGCTACACCTTC. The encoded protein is CAWSVGTYGYTF.

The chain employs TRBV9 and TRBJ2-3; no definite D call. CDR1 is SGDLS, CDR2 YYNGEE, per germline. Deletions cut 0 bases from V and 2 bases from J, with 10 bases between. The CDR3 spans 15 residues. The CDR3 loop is CASSVGLELTDTQYF. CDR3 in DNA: TGTGCCAGCAGCGTAGGGCTTGAACTCACAGATACGCAGTATTTT.

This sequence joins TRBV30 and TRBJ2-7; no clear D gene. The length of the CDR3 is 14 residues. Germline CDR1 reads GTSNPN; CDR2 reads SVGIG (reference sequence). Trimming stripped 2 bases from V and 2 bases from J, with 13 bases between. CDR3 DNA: TGTGCCTGGAGTTCCAGGACGGGCGCCTACGAGCAGTACTTC. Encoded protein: CAWSSRTGAYEQYF.

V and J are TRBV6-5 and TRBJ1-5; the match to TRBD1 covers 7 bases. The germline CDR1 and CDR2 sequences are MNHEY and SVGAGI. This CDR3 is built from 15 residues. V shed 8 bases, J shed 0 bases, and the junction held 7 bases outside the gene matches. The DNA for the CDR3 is TGTGCCAGCTACAGGGGACCTTATAGCAATCAGCCCCAGCATTTT. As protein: CASYRGPYSNQPQHF.

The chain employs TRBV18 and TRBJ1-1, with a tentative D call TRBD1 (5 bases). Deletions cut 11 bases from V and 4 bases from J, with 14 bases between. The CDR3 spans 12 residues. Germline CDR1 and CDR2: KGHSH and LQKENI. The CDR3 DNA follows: TGTGCCTCCCGGACGGGGGGCACTGAAGCTTTCTTT. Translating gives CASRTGGTEAFF.

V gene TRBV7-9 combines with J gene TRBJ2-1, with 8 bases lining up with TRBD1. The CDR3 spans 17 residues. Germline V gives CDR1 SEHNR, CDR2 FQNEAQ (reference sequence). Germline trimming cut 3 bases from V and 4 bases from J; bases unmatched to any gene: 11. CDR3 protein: CASSFVSGDRPYNEQFF. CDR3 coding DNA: TGTGCCAGCAGCTTTGTGTCCGGGGACAGGCCATACAATGAGCAGTTCTTC. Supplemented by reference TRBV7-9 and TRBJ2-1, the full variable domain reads DTGVSQNPRHKITKRGQNVTFRCDPISEHNRLYWYRQTLGQGPEFLTYFQNEAQLEKSRLLSDRFSAERPKGSFSTLEIQRTEQGDSAMYLCASSFVSGDRPYNEQFFGPGTRLTVL.

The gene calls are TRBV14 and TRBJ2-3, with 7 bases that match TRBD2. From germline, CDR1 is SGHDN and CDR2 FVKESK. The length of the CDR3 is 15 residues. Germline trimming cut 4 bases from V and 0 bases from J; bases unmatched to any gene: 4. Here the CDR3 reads CASSLLSGSTDTQYF. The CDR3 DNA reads TGTGCCAGCAGCCTCCTTAGCGGGAGCACAGATACGCAGTATTTT. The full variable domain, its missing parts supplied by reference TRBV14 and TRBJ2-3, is EAGVTQFPSHSVIEKGQTVTLRCDPISGHDNLYWYRRVMGKEIKFLLHFVKESKQDESGMPNNRFLAERTGGTYSTLKVQPAELEDSGVYFCASSLLSGSTDTQYFGPGTRLTVL.

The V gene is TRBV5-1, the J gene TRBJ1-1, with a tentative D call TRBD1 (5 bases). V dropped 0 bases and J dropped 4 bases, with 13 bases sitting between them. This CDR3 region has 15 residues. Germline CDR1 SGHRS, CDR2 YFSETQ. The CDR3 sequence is CASSLVWAGITEAFF. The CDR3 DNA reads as TGCGCCAGCAGCTTGGTCTGGGCAGGGATCACTGAAGCTTTCTTT.

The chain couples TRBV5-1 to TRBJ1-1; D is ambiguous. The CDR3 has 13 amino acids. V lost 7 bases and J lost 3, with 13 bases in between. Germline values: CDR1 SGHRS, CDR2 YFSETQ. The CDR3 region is CASRPVYYTEAFF. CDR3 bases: TGCGCCAGCCGACCTGTCTACTACACTGAAGCTTTCTTT. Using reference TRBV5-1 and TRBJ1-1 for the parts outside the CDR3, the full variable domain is KAGVTQTPRYLIKTRGQQVTLSCSPISGHRSVSWYQQTPGQGLQFLFEYFSETQRNKGNFPGRFSGRQFSNSRSEMNVSTLELGDSALYLCASRPVYYTEAFFGQGTRLTVV.

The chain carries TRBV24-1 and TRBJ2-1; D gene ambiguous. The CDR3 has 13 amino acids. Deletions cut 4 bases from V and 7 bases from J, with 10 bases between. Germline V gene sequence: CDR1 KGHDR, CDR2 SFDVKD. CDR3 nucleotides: TGTGCCACCAGTGACCTCGTCAGGAATGAGCAGTTCTTC. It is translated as CATSDLVRNEQFF.

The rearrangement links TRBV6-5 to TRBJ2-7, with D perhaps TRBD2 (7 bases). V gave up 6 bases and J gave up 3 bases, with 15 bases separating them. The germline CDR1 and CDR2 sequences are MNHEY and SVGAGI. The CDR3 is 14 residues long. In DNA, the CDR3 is TGTGCCAGCAGCCTCTACAGGGAGGGCTACGAGCAGTACTTC. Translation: CASSLYREGYEQYF.

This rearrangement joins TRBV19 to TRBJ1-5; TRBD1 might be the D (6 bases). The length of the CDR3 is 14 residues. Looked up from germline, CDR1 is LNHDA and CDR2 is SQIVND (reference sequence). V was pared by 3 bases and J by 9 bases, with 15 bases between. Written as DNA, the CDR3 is TGTGCCAGTAGTATGGGGGCAGCATCCTTGCCCCAGCATTTT. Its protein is CASSMGAASLPQHF.

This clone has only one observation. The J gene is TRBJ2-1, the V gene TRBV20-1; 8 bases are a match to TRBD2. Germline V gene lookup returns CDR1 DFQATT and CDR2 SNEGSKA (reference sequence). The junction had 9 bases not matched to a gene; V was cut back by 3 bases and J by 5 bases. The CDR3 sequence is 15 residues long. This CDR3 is CSASGRGGRNNEQFF. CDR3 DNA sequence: TGCAGTGCTAGTGGACGGGGGGGCCGCAACAATGAGCAGTTCTTC.

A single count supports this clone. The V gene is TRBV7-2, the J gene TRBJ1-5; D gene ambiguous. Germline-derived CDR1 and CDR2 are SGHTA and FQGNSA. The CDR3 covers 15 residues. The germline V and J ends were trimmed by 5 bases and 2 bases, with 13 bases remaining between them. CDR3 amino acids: CASSQWSGGNQPQHF. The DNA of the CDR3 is TGTGCCAGCAGCCAATGGTCAGGCGGCAATCAGCCCCAGCATTTT. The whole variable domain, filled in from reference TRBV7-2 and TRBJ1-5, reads GAGVSQSPSNKVTEKGKDVELRCDPISGHTALYWYRQSLGQGLEFLIYFQGNSAPDKSGLPSDRFSAERTGGSVSTLTIQRTQQEDSAVYLCASSQWSGGNQPQHFGDGTRLSIL.

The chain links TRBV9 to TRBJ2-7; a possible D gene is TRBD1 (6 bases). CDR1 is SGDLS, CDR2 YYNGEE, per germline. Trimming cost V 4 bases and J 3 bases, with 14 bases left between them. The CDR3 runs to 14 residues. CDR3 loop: CASSPRDTLYEQYF. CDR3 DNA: TGTGCCAGCAGCCCTCGGGACACCCTCTACGAGCAGTACTTC.

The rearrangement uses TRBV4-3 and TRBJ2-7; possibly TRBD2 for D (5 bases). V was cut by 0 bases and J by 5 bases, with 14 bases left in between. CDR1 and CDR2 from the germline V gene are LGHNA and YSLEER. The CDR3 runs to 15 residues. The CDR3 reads CASSQEGRGIDEQYF. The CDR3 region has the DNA TGCGCCAGCAGCCAAGAAGGTCGGGGTATCGACGAGCAGTACTTC.

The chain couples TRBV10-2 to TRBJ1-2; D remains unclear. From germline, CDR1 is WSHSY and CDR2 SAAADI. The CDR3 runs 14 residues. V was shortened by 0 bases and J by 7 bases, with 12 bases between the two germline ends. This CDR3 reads CASSESIGLRGYTF. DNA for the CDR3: TGCGCCAGCAGTGAGTCGATAGGGTTACGTGGCTACACCTTC.

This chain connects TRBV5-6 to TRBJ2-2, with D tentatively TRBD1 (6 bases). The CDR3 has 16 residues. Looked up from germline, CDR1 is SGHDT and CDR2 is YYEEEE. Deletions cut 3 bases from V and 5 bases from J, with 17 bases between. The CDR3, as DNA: TGTGCCAGCAGCTCGTTCAGGACAGAGGGTACCGGGGAGCTGTTTTTT. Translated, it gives CASSSFRTEGTGELFF.